Reported below is one TCR beta chain. This CDR3 contains 14 residues. The junction had 3 bases not matched to a gene; V was cut back by 2 bases and J by 4 bases. Germline lookup yields CDR1 MGHRA and CDR2 YSYEKL. The table came from immunoSEQ multiplex PCR; TCRdb's copy has only in-frame clones and leaves some out. Here the sample spans about 72,000 clones, nearly 97% being singletons. This record belongs to a study of technical replicates of blood from a handful of donors. This chain connects TRBV4-1 to TRBJ1-1; 8 positions match TRBD1. This clonotype originated in a human donor in good health. Sequenced: T cells isolated from PBMCs. Here the CDR3 reads CASSQTDRGTEAFF. DNA of the CDR3: TGCGCCAGCAGCCAAACCGACAGGGGCACTGAAGCTTTCTTT.